This TCR beta chain derives from a study of CD8 T cells in ankylosing spondylitis. Overall study results and limits: There was a TCR beta motif, made of several highly homologous variants, that appeared characteristic of ankylosing spondylitis blood. Past studies reported some motif variants in reactive arthritis synovial fluid and blood. Researchers reportedly found disease-linked clones significantly enriched in matched ankylosing spondylitis synovial fluid.

Researchers built TCR beta libraries using quantitative 5'-RACE with molecular barcodes. Using its own MiXCR run on the 5' RACE reads, TCRdb lists one record per CDR3 protein. The sample includes 700,000 to 1,000,000 distinct CDR3 sequences, 12% of them seen just once. There are a few counts of this clonotype. As yet, its antigen is unknown. V dropped 8 bases and J dropped 7; count of bases not matched to a gene: 14. Germline V lookup: CDR1 DFQATT, CDR2 SNEGSKA (reference sequence). The CDR3 length is 14 residues. The chain links TRBV20-1 to TRBJ2-1; 7 bases are shared with TRBD2. The receptor comes from a male donor with ankylosing spondylitis. Sequenced material: blood, either unsorted or a sorted T cell fraction (not recorded which). In DNA, the CDR3 is TGCAGTCCATCCGCGGGAGACACACTGAATGAGCAGTTCTTC. Translation gives CSPSAGDTLNEQFF.